This TCR beta chain was identified in a study of T cell responses to AZD1222 COVID-19 vaccine. Broader study findings: CD4 TCRs linked to vaccination spanned spike, dominating at 160-218 and 743-854. Repertoire collection took place solely once the T cell response had peaked. Clonal diversity was possibly underestimated, and the donors were mostly white British, with more females.

V lost 4 bases to trimming and J lost 5 bases; unmatched junction nucleotides: 10. The CDR3 spans 15 residues. CDR1 is LGHDT and CDR2 is YNNKEL in the germline V gene (reference sequence). This clone was counted only a few times. What it binds is unknown. Researchers grouped second doses given at about 4 or about 12 weeks into one pool. Data came from immunoSEQ multiplex PCR; TCRdb stores just in-frame clones and leaves some out. The sample holds about 180,000 clones, around 89% seen once. Specimen: peripheral blood, collected 28 days after the second AZD1222 dose. The sequence came from an adult who received the AZD1222 COVID-19 vaccine. The J gene is TRBJ1-1, the V gene TRBV3-1 (or the pseudogene TRBV3-2), with TRBD1 matching 7 bases. As DNA, the CDR3 is TGTGCCAGCAGCCCACAAAACAGGGGTAGAACTGAAGCTTTCTTT. Protein sequence: CASSPQNRGRTEAFF.